This TCR beta chain was identified during a study of T cell responses to AZD1222 COVID-19 vaccine. Study-level findings and limits: Clonal diversity was possibly underestimated, and the donors were mostly white British, with more females.

CDR3 length: 15 amino acids. Germline V lookup: CDR1 MNHEY, CDR2 SVGEGT. Unmatched junction bases numbered 3, after V lost 5 bases and J lost 4 bases. For this clone: Its antigen remains unidentified.

Using immunoSEQ multiplex PCR, the repertoire was profiled, and TCRdb retains in-frame clones only, with some absent. The repertoire consists of 100,000 to 150,000 clones, with 90% occurring once and the leading ten covering roughly 7.2%. The receptor comes from an adult in good health. The chain links TRBV6-2 or TRBV6-3 to TRBJ2-1; 12 bases map to TRBD2. This specimen consisted of peripheral blood, obtained on day 0 of AZD1222 vaccination. The CDR3 coding sequence is TGTGCCAGCAGTCGCACTAGCGGGGGGTACAATGAGCAGTTCTTC. The encoded protein is CASSRTSGGYNEQFF.